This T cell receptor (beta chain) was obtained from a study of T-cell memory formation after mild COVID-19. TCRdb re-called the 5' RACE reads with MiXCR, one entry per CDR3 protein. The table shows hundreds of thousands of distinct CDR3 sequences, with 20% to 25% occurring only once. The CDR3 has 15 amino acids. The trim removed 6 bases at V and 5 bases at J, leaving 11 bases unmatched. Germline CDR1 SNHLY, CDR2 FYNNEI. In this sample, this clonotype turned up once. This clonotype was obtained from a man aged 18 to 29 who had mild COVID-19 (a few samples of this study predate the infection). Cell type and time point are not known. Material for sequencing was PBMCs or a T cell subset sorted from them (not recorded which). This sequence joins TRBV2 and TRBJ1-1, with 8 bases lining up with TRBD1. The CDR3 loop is CASRLRTGRETEAFF. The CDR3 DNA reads TGTGCCAGCAGACTCCGGACAGGGAGGGAAACTGAAGCTTTCTTT.